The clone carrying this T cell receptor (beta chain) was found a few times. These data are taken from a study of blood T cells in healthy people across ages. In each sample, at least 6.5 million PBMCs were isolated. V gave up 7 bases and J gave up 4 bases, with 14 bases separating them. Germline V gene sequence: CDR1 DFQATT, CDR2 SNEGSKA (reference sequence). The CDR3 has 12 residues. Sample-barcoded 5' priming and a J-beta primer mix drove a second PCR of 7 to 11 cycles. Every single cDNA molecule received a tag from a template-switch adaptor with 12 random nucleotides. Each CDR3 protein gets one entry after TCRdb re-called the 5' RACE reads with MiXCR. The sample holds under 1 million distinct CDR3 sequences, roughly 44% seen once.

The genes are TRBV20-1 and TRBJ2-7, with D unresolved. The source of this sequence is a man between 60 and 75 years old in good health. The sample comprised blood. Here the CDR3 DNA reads TGCAGTGTCGGACCCGGGTCGTACGAGCAGTACTTC. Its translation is CSVGPGSYEQYF.